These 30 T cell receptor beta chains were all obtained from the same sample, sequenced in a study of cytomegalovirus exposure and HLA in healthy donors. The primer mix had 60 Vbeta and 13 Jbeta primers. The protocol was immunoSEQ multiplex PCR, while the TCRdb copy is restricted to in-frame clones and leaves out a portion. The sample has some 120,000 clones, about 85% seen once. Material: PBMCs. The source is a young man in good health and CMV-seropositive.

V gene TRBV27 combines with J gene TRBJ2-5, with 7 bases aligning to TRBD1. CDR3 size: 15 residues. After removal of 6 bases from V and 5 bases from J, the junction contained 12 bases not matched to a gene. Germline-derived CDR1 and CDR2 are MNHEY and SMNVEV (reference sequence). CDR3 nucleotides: TGTGCCAGCAGCAGTCTGACAGGGTCGGCGGAGACCCAGTACTTC. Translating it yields CASSSLTGSAETQYF.

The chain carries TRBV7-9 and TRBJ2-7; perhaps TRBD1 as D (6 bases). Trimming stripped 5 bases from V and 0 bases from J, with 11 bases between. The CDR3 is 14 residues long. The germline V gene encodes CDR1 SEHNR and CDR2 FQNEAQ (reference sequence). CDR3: CASSGQGISYEQYF. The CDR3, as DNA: TGTGCCAGCAGCGGGCAGGGGATCTCCTACGAGCAGTACTTC.

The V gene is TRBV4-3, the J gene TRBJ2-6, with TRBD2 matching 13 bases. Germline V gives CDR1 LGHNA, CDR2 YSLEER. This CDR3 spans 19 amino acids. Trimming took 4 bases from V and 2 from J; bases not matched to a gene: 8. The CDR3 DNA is TGCGCCAGCAGCCCCCGACTAGCGGGGGGTCGGCCTGGGGCCAACGTCCTGACTTTC. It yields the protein CASSPRLAGGRPGANVLTF.

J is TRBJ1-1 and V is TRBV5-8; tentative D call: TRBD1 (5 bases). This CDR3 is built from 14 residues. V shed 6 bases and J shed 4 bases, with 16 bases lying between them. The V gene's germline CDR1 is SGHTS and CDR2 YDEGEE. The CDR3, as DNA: TGTGCCAGCACCCCCATTCGGGGGGTCACTGAAGCTTTCTTT. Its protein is CASTPIRGVTEAFF.

As DNA, the CDR3 is TGTGCCAGTCACAGGGGGAACGAAAAACTGTTTTTT. This encodes CASHRGNEKLFF. The chain combines TRBV30 with TRBJ1-4; 8 bases match TRBD1. Germline V lookup: CDR1 GTSNPN, CDR2 SVGIG (reference sequence). The CDR3 loop spans 12 amino acids. Trimming at V came to 8 bases and at J to 8 bases, leaving 7 bases not matched to a gene.

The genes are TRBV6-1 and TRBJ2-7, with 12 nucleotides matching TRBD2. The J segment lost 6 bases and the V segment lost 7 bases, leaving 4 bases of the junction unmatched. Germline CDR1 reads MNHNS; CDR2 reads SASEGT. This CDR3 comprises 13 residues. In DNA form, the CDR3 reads TGTGCCAGCAAGGCGACTAGCGGGAGCGAGCAGTACTTC. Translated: CASKATSGSEQYF.

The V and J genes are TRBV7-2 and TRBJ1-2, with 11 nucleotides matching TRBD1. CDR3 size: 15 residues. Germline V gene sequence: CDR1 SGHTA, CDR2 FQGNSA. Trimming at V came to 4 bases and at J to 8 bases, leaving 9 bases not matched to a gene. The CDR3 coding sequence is TGTGCCAGCAGCTATACCGGGACAGGGGGAGGGGGCTACACCTTC. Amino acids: CASSYTGTGGGGYTF.

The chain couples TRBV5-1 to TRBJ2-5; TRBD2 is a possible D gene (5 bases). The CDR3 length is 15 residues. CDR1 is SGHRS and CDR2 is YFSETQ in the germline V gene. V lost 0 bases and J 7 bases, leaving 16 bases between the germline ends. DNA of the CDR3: TGCGCCAGCAGCTTGGAATTGGACTCCGCGGGGACCCAGTACTTC. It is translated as CASSLELDSAGTQYF.

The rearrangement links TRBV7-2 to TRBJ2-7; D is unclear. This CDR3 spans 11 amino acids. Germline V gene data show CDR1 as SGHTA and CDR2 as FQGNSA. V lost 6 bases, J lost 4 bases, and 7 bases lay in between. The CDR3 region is CASRQAYEQYF. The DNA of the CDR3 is TGTGCCAGCAGGCAAGCATACGAGCAGTACTTC.

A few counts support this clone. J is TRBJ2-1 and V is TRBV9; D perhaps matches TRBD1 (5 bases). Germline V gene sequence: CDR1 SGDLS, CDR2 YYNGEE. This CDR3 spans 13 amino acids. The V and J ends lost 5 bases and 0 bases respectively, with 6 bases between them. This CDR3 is CASSDSSYNEQFF. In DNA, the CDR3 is TGTGCCAGCAGTGACAGCTCCTACAATGAGCAGTTCTTC.

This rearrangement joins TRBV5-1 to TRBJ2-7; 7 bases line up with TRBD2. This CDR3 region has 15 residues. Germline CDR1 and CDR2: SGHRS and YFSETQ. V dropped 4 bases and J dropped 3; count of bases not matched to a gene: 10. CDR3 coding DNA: TGCGCCAGCAGCCCGACCGGGGAGGGTGGCTACGAGCAGTACTTC. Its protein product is CASSPTGEGGYEQYF. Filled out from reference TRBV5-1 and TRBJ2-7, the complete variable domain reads KAGVTQTPRYLIKTRGQQVTLSCSPISGHRSVSWYQQTPGQGLQFLFEYFSETQRNKGNFPGRFSGRQFSNSRSEMNVSTLELGDSALYLCASSPTGEGGYEQYFGPGTRLTVT.

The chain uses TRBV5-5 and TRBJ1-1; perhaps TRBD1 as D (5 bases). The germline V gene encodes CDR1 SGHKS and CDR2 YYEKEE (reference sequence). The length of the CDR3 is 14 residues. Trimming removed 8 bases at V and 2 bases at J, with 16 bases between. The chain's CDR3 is CASTKTEYNTEAFF. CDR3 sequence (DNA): TGTGCCAGTACCAAGACAGAGTATAACACTGAAGCTTTCTTT.

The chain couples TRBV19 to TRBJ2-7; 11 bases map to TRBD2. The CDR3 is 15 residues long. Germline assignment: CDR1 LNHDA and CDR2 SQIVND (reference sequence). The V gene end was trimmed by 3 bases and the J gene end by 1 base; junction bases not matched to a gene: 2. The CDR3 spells CASSILAGGSYEQYF. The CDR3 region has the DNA TGTGCCAGTAGTATTCTAGCGGGGGGATCCTACGAGCAGTACTTC.

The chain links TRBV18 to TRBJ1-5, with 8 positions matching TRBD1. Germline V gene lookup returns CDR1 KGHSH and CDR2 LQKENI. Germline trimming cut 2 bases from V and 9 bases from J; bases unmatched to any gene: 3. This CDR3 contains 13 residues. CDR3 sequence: CASSPEDRGPQHF. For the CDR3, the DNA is TGTGCCAGCTCACCAGAAGACAGGGGGCCCCAGCATTTT.

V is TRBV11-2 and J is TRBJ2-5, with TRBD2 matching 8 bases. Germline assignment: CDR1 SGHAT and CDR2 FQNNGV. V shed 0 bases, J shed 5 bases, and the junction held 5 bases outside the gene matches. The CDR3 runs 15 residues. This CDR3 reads CASSLDPGGGETQYF. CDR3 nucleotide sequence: TGTGCCAGCAGCTTAGATCCGGGCGGGGGGGAGACCCAGTACTTC.

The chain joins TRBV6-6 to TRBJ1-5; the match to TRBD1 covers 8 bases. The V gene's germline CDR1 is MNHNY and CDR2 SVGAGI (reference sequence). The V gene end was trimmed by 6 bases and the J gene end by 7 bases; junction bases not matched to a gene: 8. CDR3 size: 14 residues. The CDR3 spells CASRDRAREQPQHF. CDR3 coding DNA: TGTGCCAGCAGGGACAGGGCAAGGGAGCAGCCCCAGCATTTT.

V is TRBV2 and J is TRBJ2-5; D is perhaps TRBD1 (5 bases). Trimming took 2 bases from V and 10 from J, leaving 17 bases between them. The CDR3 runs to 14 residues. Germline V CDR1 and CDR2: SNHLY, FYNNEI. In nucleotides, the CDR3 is TGTGCCAGCAGTGAATTAAGAGCCTCCAGGGACCAGTACTTC. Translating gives CASSELRASRDQYF.

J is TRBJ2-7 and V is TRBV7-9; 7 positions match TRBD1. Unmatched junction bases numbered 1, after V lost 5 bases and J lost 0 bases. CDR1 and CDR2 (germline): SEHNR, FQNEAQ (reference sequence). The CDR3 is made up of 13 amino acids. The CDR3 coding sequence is TGTGCCAGCAGCCCAGGGGGCTCCTACGAGCAGTACTTC. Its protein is CASSPGGSYEQYF.

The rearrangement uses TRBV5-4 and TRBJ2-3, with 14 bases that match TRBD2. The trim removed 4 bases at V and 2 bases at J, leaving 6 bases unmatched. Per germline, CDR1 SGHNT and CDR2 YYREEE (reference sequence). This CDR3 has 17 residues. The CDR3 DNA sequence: TGTGCCAGCAGCAAAGGACTAGCGGGGGGTCTCACAGATACGCAGTATTTT. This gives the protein CASSKGLAGGLTDTQYF.

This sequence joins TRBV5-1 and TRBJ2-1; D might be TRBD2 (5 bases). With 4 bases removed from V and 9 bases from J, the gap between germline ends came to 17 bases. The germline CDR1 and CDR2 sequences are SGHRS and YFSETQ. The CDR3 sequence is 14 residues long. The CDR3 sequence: CASSVGPPEGEQFF. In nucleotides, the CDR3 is TGCGCCAGCAGCGTGGGCCCCCCCGAGGGTGAGCAGTTCTTC.

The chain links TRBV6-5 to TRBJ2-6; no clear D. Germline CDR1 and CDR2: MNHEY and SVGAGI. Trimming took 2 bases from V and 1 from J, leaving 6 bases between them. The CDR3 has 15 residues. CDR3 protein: CASSYRVSGANVLTF. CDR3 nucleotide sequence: TGTGCCAGCAGTTACCGGGTTTCTGGGGCCAACGTCCTGACTTTC.

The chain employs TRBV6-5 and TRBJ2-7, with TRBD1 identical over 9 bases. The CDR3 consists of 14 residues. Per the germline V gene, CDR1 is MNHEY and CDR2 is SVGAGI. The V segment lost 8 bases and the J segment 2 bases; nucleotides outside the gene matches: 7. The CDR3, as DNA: TGTGCCAGCGTCGGGACAGGGACCCCCTACGAGCAGTACTTC. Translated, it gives CASVGTGTPYEQYF.

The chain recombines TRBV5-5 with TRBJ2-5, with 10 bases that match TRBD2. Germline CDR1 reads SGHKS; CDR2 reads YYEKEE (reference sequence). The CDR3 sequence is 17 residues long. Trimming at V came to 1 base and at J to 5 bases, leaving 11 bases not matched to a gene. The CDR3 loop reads CASSLLVLAGDQETQYF. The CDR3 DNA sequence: TGTGCCAGCAGCTTGCTTGTTCTAGCGGGAGATCAGGAGACCCAGTACTTC. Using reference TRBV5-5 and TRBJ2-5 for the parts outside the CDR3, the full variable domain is DAGVTQSPTHLIKTRGQQVTLRCSPISGHKSVSWYQQVLGQGPQFIFQYYEKEERGRGNFPDRFSARQFPNYSSELNVNALLLGDSALYLCASSLLVLAGDQETQYFGPGTRLLVL.

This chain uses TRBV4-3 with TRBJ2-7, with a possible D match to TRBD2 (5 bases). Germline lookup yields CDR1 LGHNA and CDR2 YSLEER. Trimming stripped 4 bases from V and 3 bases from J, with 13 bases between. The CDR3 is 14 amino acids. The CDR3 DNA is TGCGCCAGCAGCCTATACACCGGGGACTACGAGCAGTACTTC. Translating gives CASSLYTGDYEQYF.

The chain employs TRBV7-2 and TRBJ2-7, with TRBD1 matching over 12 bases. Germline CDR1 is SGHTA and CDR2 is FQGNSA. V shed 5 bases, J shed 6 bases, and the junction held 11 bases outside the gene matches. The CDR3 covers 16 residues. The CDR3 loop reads CASSAQVGTGGSEQYF. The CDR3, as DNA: TGTGCCAGCAGCGCACAAGTGGGGACAGGGGGCTCCGAGCAGTACTTC.

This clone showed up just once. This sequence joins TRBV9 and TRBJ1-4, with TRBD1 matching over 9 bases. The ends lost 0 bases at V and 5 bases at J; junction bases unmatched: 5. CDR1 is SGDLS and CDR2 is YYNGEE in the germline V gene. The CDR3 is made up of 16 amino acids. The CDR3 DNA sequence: TGTGCCAGCAGCGTAGAGTTGGGGACAGGGAATGAAAAACTGTTTTTT. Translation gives CASSVELGTGNEKLFF.

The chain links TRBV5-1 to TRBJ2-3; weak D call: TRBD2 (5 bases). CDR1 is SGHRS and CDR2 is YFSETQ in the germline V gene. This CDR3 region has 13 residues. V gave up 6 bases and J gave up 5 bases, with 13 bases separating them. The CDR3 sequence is CASTGLVEDTQYF. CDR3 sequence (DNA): TGCGCCAGCACCGGACTCGTCGAAGATACGCAGTATTTT. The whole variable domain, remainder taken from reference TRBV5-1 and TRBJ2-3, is KAGVTQTPRYLIKTRGQQVTLSCSPISGHRSVSWYQQTPGQGLQFLFEYFSETQRNKGNFPGRFSGRQFSNSRSEMNVSTLELGDSALYLCASTGLVEDTQYFGPGTRLTVL.

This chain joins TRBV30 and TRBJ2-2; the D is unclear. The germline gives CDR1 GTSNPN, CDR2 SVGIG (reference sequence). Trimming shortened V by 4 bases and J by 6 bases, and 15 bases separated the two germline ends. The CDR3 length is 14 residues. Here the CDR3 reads CAWTPYSGSGELFF. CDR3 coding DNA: TGTGCCTGGACCCCGTATAGTGGTTCCGGGGAGCTGTTTTTT.

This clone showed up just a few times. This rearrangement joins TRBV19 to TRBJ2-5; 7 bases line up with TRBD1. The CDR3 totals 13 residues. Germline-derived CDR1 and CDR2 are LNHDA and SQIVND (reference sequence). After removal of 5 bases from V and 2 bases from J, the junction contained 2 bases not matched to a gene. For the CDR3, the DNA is TGTGCCAGTAGTGTGGGACAGCAAGAGACCCAGTACTTC. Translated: CASSVGQQETQYF.

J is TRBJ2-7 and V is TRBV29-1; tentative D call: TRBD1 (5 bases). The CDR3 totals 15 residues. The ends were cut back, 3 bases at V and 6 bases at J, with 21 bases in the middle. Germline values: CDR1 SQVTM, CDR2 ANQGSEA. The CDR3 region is CSVDPRATHGFEQYF. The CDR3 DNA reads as TGCAGCGTTGACCCCAGGGCCACCCATGGATTCGAGCAGTACTTC.